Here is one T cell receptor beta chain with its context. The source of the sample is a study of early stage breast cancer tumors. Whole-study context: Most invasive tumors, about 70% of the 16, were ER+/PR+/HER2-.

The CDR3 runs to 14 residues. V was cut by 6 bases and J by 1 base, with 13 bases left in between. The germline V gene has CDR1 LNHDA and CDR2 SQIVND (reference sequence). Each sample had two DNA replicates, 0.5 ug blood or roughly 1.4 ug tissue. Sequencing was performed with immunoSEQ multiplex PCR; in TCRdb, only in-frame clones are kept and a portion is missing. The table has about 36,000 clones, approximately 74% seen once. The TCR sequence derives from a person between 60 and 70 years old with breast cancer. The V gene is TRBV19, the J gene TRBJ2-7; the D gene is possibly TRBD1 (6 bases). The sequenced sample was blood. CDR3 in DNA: TGTGCCAGTAGCGGCTGGCAGGGGTCCTACGAGCAGTACTTC. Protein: CASSGWQGSYEQYF.